This entry describes one T cell receptor (beta chain). Generated by immunoSEQ multiplex PCR, the TCRdb table keeps only in-frame clones and is missing some. Among about 96,000 clones listed, 80% to 90% were seen once. The source of the sample is a study of T cell responses to AZD1222 COVID-19 vaccine. Trimming stripped 1 base from V and 4 bases from J, with 20 bases between. The germline V gene has CDR1 LGHDT and CDR2 YNNKEL (reference sequence). The CDR3 contains 17 residues. Sequencing was performed on peripheral blood, taken on day 0 of AZD1222 vaccination. The gene calls are TRBV3-1 (or the pseudogene TRBV3-2) and TRBJ2-7; no reliable D call. This TCR was sampled from an adult in good health. DNA for the CDR3: TGTGCCAGCAGCCAAGGCTGGGGAAACAGCCCTTGGTACGAGCAGTACTTC. Translated: CASSQGWGNSPWYEQYF.